This T cell receptor (beta chain) comes out of a study of blood T cell repertoires in COVID-19. TCRdb's table, derived via immunoSEQ multiplex PCR, lists solely in-frame clones and lacks some. Of hundreds of thousands of clones listed, just under 90% are singletons. CDR3 length equals 14 residues. V was clipped by 2 bases and J by 6 bases, with 14 bases between them. The sequenced sample consisted of peripheral blood. The TCR was taken from a woman younger than 45 with COVID-19, enrolled during active disease. The V and J genes are TRBV23-1 and TRBJ2-7; a possible D gene is TRBD1 (5 bases). TRBV23-1 has ORF status, its function being uncertain. The CDR3 sequence is CASSQKDTTLEQYF. As DNA, the CDR3 is TGCGCCAGCAGTCAAAAGGACACTACGCTCGAGCAGTACTTC.